Included here is one TCR beta chain sequence, with context. Germline V CDR1 and CDR2: KGHSH, LQKENI. The CDR3 is 15 residues long. The V and J ends lost 2 bases and 5 bases, in that order; junction bases with no gene match: 5. The data originate from a study of T cell responses to AZD1222 COVID-19 vaccine. The protocol was immunoSEQ multiplex PCR, while the TCRdb copy is restricted to in-frame clones and leaves out a portion. The data contain 110,000 to 150,000 clones, under 95% of them singletons. The rearrangement links TRBV18 to TRBJ2-7, with 11 nucleotides matching TRBD2. The specimen was peripheral blood, collected on day 0 of AZD1222 vaccination. The clonotype comes from an adult in good health. The CDR3, as DNA: TGTGCCAGCTCACCATTGACTAGCGGGATCGACGAGCAGTACTTC. It translates to CASSPLTSGIDEQYF.